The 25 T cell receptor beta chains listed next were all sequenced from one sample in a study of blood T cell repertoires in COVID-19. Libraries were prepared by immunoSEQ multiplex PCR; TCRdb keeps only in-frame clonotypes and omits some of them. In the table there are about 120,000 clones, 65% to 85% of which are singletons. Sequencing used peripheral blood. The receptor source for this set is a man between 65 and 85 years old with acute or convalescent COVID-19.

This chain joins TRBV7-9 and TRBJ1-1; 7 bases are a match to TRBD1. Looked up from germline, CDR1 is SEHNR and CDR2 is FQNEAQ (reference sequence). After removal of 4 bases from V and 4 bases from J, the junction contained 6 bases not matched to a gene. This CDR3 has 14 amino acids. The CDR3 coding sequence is TGTGCCAGCAGCTCACAGGGACAGTCCACTGAAGCTTTCTTT. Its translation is CASSSQGQSTEAFF.

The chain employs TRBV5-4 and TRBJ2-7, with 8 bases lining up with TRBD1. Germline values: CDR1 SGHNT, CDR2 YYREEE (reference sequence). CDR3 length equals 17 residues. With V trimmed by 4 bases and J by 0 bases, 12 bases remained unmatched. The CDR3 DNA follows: TGTGCCAGCAGCCGAGCCTCAGGGGGCAGACTCTCCTACGAGCAGTACTTC. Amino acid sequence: CASSRASGGRLSYEQYF. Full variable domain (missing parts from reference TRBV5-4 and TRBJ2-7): ETGVTQSPTHLIKTRGQQVTLRCSSQSGHNTVSWYQQALGQGPQFIFQYYREEENGRGNFPPRFSGLQFPNYSSELNVNALELDDSALYLCASSRASGGRLSYEQYFGPGTRLTVT.

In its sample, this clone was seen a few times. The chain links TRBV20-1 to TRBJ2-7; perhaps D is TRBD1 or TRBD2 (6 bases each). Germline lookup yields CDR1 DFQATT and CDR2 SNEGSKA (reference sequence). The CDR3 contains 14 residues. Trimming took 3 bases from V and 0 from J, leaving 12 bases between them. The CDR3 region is CSASEGGSSYEQYF. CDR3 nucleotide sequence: TGCAGTGCTAGTGAGGGGGGTAGCTCCTACGAGCAGTACTTC.

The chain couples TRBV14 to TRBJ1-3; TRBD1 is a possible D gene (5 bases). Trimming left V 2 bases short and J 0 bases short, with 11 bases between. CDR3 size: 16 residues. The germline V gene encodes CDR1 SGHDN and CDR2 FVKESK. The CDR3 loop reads CASSQLQETSGNTIYF. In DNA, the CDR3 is TGTGCCAGCAGCCAACTACAGGAGACCTCTGGAAACACCATATATTTT.

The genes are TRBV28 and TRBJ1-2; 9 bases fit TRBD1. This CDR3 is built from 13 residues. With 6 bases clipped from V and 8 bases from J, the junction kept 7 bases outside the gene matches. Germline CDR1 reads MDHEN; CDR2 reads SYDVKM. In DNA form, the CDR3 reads TGTGCCAGCAGACCCCCGGGACAGGGCGGCTACACCTTC. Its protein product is CASRPPGQGGYTF.

CDR3 protein: CASSLGTGGSTDTQYF. In DNA form, the CDR3 reads TGTGCCAGCAGCCTAGGGACAGGGGGGAGCACAGATACGCAGTATTTT. The chain uses TRBV4-2 and TRBJ2-3; 11 bases line up with TRBD1. Germline V lookup: CDR1 LGHNA, CDR2 YNFKEQ. CDR3 length equals 16 residues. J lost 0 bases, V lost 4 bases, and 3 bases had no gene match.

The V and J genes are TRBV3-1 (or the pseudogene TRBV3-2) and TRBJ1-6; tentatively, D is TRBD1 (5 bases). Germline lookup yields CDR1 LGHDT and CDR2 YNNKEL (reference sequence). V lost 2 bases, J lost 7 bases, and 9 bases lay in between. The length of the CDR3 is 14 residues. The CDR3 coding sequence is TGTGCCAGCAGCCAATCAGGGTCCAATTCACCCCTCCACTTT. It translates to CASSQSGSNSPLHF.

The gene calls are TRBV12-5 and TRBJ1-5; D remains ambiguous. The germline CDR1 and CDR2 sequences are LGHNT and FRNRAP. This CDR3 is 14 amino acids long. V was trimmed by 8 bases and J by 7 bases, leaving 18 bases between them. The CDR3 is CASTLESARQPQHF. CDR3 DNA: TGTGCTAGTACCCTTGAGAGCGCAAGACAGCCCCAGCATTTT.

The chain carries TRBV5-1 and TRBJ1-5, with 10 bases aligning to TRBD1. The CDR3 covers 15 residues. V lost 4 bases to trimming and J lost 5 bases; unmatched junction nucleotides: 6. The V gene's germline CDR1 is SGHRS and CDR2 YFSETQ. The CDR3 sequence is CASSPSGTGDQPQHF. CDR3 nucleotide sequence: TGCGCCAGCAGCCCGTCCGGGACAGGGGATCAGCCCCAGCATTTT.

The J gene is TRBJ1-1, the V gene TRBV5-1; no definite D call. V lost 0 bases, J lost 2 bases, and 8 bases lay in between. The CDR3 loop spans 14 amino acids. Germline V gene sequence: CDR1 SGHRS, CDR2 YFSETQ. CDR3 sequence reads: CASSLEQLNTEAFF. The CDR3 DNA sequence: TGCGCCAGCAGCTTGGAACAGCTAAACACTGAAGCTTTCTTT.

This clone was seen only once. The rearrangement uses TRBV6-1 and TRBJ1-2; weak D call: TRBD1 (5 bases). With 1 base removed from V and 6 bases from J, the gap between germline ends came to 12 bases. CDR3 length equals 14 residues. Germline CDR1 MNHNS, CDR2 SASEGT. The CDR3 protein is CASSEGAGRDGYTF. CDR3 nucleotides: TGTGCCAGCAGTGAAGGCGCAGGGAGGGATGGCTACACCTTC.

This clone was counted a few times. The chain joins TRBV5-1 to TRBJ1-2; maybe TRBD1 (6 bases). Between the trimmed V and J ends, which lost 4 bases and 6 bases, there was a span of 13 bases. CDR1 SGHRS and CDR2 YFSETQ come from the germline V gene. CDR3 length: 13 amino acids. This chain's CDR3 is CASSSQGYNGYTF. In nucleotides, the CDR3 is TGCGCCAGCAGCAGCCAGGGGTACAATGGCTACACCTTC.

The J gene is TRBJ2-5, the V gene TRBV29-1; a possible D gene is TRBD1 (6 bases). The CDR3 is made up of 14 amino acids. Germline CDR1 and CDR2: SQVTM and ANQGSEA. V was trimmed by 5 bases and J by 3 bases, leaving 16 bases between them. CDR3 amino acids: CSVQGQGLKETQYF. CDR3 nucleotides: TGCAGCGTTCAGGGGCAGGGGTTAAAAGAGACCCAGTACTTC.

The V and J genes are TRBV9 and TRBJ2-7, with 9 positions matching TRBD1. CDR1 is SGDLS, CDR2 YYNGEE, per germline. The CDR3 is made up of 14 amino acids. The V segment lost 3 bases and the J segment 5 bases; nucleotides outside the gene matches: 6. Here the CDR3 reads CASSGGGQGNEQYF. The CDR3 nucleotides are TGTGCCAGCAGCGGGGGAGGACAGGGGAACGAGCAGTACTTC. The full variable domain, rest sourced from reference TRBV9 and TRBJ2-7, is DSGVTQTPKHLITATGQRVTLRCSPRSGDLSVYWYQQSLDQGLQFLIQYYNGEERAKGNILERFSAQQFPDLHSELNLSSLELGDSALYFCASSGGGQGNEQYFGPGTRLTVT.

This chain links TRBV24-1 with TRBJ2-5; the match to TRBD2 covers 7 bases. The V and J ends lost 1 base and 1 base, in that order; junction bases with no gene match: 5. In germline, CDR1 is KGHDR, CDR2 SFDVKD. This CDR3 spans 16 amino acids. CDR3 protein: CATSDFSASGQETQYF. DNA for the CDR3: TGTGCCACCAGTGATTTTTCGGCTAGCGGCCAAGAGACCCAGTACTTC.

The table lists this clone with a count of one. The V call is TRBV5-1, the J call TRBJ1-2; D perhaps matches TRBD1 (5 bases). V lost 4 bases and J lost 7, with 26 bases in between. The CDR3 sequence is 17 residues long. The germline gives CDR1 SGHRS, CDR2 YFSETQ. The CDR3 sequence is CASSPEGGVLGGFGYTF. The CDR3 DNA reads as TGCGCCAGCAGCCCTGAGGGAGGGGTTCTTGGCGGTTTTGGCTACACCTTC.

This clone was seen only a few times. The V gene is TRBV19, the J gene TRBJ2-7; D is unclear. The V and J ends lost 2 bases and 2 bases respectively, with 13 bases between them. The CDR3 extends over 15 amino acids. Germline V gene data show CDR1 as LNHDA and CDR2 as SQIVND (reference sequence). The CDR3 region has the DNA TGTGCCAGTAGTATAACCAGGTCCTCTACCTACGAGCAGTACTTC. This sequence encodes CASSITRSSTYEQYF. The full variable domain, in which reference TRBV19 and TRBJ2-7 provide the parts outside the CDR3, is DGGITQSPKYLFRKEGQNVTLSCEQNLNHDAMYWYRQDPGQGLRLIYYSQIVNDFQKGDIAEGYSVSREKKESFPLTVTSAQKNPTAFYLCASSITRSSTYEQYFGPGTRLTVT.

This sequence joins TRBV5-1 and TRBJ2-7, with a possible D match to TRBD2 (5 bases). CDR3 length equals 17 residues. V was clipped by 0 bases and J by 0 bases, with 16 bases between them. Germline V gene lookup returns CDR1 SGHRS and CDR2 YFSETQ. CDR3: CASSLGLGERGSYEQYF. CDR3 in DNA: TGCGCCAGCAGCTTGGGTCTCGGGGAGCGAGGCTCCTACGAGCAGTACTTC.

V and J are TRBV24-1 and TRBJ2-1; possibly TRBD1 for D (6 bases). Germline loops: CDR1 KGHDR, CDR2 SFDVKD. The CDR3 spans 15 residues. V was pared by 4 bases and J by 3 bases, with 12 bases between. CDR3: CATSEDRTVYNEQFF. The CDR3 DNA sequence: TGTGCCACCAGTGAAGACAGGACGGTCTACAATGAGCAGTTCTTC.

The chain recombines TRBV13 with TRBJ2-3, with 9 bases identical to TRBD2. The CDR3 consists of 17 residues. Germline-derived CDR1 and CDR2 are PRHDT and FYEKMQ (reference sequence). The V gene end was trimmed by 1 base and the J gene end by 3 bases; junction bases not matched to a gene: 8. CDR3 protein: CASSLVGLAGFTDTQYF. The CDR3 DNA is TGTGCCAGCAGCTTAGTGGGGCTAGCGGGGTTTACAGATACGCAGTATTTT.

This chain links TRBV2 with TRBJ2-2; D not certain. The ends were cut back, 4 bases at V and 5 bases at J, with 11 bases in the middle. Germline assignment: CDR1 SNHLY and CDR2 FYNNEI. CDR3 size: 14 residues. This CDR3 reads CASSVSVLTGELFF. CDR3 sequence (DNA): TGTGCCAGCAGTGTCAGCGTTCTGACCGGGGAGCTGTTTTTT.

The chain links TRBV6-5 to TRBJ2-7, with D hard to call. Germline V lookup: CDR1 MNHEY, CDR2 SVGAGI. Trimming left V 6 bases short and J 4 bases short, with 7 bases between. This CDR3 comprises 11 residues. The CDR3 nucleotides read TGTGCCAGCAGCGTCCTGTACGAGCAGTACTTC. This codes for CASSVLYEQYF.

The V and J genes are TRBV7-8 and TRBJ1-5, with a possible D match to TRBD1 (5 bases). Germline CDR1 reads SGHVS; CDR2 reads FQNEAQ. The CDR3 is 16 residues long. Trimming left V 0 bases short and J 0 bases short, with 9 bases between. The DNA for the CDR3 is TGTGCCAGCAGCTTAGCGACAGTAAATAGCAATCAGCCCCAGCATTTT. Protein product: CASSLATVNSNQPQHF.

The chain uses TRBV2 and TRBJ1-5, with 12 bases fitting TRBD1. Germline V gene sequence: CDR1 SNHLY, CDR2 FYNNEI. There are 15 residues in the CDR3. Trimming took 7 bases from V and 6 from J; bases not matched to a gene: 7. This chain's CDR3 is CASTRDRGRGQPQHF. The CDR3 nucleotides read TGTGCCAGCACGAGGGACAGGGGGCGCGGTCAGCCCCAGCATTTT.

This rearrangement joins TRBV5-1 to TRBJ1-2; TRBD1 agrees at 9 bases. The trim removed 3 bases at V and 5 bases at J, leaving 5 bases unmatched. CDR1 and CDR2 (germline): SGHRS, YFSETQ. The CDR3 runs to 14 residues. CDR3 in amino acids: CASSSAGTGYGYTF. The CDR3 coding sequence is TGCGCCAGCAGCTCAGCCGGGACAGGGTATGGCTACACCTTC.